This T cell receptor beta chain was obtained from a study of breast tumors, draining lymph nodes, adjacent tissues (dated by TCRdb to 2015 to 2016). In the study overall: The study compared TCR beta repertoires across tumor, adjacent nontumor tissue and axillary lymph nodes from breast cancer patients. In human breast cancer, the study set out to evaluate how tumor, surrounding tissue and draining lymph node repertoires relate to one another and whether T cells may move between these sites. Study-wide findings and limitations: Tumor T-cell repertoires showed less diversity than lymph node repertoires and more diversity than nontumor tissue repertoires, and tumor T-cell repertoires showed preferential V and J gene usage. A scenario in which most tumor T cells derive from the lymph node and then expand within tumor tissue was judged to be consistent with the data. Tumor and nontumor tissue repertoires were found to be significantly more similar in luminal-like than in basal-like breast cancer. The conclusion that tumor T cells originate in lymph nodes was presented as consistent with a hypothesis rather than as directly demonstrated.

Lymph node samples were obtained from the axillary draining lymph nodes of breast cancer patients. To note about this clonotype: What this receptor recognizes is not known. Base quality data are lacking; no much larger clone is found one base away.

The germline V gene (reference sequence) provides CDR1 DFQATT and CDR2 SNEGSKA. V loses 0 bases at its end and J loses 4 bases; junction bases beyond the gene matches: 6. Taken from cysteine to phenylalanine, the CDR3 has 14 residues. Just the 42-base CDR3 DNA is kept, in frame starting at base 1. Sequencing relied on an Illumina HiSeq 2000. Multiplex PCR amplification was used to generate the TCR beta chain libraries. The amplified TCR beta chain products were analyzed by high-throughput sequencing. TCRdb cleaned the public reads at Q25 with fastp, built clones with MiXCR and kept in-frame beta chains. Each entry is one CDR3 protein sequence, shown with its most common DNA and genes. In all, the sample holds fewer than 140,000 distinct CDR3 sequences, and roughly 29% of those were seen once. Jointly, the top ten make up around 6% of the sample.

The sequenced sample was axillary lymph node tissue. This TCR was sampled from a female donor with breast cancer. Some clones in this sample may be carry-over from other donors' samples. The chain is encoded by TRBV20-1 joined to TRBJ2-7, with 7 bases matching TRBD1. The DNA sequence is TGCAGTGCTAGAGATCAACCACAGGGGTACGAGCAGTACTTC. Translated, it reads CSARDQPQGYEQYF.